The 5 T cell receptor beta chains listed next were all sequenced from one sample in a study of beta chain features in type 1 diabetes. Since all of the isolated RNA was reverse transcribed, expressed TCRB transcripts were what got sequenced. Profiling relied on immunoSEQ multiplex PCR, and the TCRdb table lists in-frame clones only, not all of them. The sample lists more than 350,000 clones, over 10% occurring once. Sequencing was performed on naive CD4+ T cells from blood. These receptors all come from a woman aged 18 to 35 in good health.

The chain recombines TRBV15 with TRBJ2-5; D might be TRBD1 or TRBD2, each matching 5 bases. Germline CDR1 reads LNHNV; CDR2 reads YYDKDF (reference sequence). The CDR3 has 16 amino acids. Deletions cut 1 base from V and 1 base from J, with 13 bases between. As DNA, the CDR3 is TGTGCCACCAGCAGAGGGGGGATGGGGCTCCAAGAGACCCAGTACTTC. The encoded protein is CATSRGGMGLQETQYF.

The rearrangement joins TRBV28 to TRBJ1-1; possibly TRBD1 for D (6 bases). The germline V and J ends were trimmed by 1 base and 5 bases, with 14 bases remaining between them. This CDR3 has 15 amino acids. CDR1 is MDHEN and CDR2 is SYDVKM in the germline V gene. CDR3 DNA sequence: TGTGCCAGCAGTTTATTAGGAACAGGGAGGACTGAAGCTTTCTTT. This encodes CASSLLGTGRTEAFF.

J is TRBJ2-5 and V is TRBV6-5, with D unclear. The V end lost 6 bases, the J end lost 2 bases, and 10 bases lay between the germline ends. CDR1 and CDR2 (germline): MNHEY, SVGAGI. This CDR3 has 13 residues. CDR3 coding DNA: TGTGCCAGCAGCCAAGCTGCTCAAGAGACCCAGTACTTC. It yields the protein CASSQAAQETQYF.

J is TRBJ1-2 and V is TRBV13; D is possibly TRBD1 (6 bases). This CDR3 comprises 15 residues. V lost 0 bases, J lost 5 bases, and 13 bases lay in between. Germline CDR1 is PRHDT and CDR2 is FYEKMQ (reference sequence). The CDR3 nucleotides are TGTGCCAGCAGCTTAGGTCTAGGACAGTTATATGGCTACACCTTC. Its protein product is CASSLGLGQLYGYTF.

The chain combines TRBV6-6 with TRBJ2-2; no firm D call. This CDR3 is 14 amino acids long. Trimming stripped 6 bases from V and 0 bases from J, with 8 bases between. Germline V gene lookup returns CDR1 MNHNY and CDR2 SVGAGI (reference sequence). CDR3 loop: CASREQANTGELFF. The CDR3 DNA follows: TGTGCCAGCAGGGAGCAAGCGAACACCGGGGAGCTGTTTTTT.